This T cell receptor beta chain was identified during a study of OX40 agonist ivuxolimab in advanced cancers. Background on the study: Past anti-PD-1, anti-PD-L1 or anti-CTLA-4 therapy was accepted, and 40% to 45% had received some.

Germline loops: CDR1 SGDLS, CDR2 YYNGEE. The CDR3 is made up of 15 amino acids. V was pared by 4 bases and J by 8 bases, with 18 bases between. Systemic immunosuppression or a history of autoimmune disease excluded patients. Sequenced by immunoSEQ multiplex PCR; TCRdb stores in-frame clones only, minus some. This repertoire shows more than 65,000 clones, 60% to 80% found once; its top ten account for over 4.5%. The source was CD4+ or CD8+ T cells sorted from blood, collected in a trial of the OX40 agonist ivuxolimab. The TCR sequence derives from an adult with an advanced solid tumor such as melanoma, head and neck, liver or kidney cancer. The chain joins TRBV9 to TRBJ1-4; a weak D match, TRBD1 (5 bases). The CDR3, as DNA: TGTGCCAGCAGCCCCCGGGGCGGGGAGGGAGAAAAACTGTTTTTT. As protein: CASSPRGGEGEKLFF. Together with reference TRBV9 and TRBJ1-4, the CDR3 gives the full variable domain: DSGVTQTPKHLITATGQRVTLRCSPRSGDLSVYWYQQSLDQGLQFLIQYYNGEERAKGNILERFSAQQFPDLHSELNLSSLELGDSALYFCASSPRGGEGEKLFFGSGTQLSVL.